This T cell receptor beta chain was captured in a study of shared clonotypes between healthy human individuals. Study in general: With ages of 18 to 49, the donors were two women and a few men.

With regard to this clone: Its antigen is unknown. Other nucleotide sequences in the sample specify the same CDR3.

General observations from the study: Few donors restricted represented genetic and exposure-history diversity.

Measured with immunoSEQ multiplex PCR; TCRdb has only the in-frame clones, and not every one. The sample lists 450,000 to 500,000 clones; around 80% were seen once. Germline V gene data show CDR1 as SGHRS and CDR2 as YFSETQ. The ends were cut back, 0 bases at V and 0 bases at J, with 6 bases in the middle. The length of the CDR3 is 15 residues. Unsorted material relied on roughly 100 million PBMCs as the source of genomic DNA. The sequence came from a woman aged 40 to 55 in good health. Some clones in this sample may be carry-over from other donors' samples. The sequencing input was PBMCs. The chain links TRBV5-1 to TRBJ1-4, with no clear D. This CDR3 reads CASSLATATNEKLFF. CDR3 coding DNA: TGCGCCAGCAGCTTGGCAACGGCAACTAATGAAAAACTGTTTTTT.